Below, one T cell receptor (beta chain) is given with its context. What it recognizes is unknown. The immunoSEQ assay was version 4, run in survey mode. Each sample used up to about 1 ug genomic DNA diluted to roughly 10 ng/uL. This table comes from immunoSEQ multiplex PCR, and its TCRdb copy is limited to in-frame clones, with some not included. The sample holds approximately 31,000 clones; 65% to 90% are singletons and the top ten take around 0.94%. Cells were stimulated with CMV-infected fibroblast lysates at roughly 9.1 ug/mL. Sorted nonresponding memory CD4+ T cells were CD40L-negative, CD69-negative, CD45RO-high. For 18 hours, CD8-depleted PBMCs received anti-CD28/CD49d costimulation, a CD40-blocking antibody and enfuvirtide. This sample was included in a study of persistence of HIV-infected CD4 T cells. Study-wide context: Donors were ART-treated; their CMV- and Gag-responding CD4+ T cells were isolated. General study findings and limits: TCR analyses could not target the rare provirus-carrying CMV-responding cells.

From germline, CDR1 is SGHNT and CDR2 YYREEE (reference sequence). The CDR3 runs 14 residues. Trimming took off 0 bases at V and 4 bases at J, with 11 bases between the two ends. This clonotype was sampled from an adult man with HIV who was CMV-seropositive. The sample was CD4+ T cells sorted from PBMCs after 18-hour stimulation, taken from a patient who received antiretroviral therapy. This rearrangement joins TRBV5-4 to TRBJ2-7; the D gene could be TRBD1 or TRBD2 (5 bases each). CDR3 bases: TGTGCCAGCAGCTTGGCTTGGGACGGGTACGAGCAGTACTTC. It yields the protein CASSLAWDGYEQYF. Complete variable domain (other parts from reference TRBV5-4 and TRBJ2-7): ETGVTQSPTHLIKTRGQQVTLRCSSQSGHNTVSWYQQALGQGPQFIFQYYREEENGRGNFPPRFSGLQFPNYSSELNVNALELDDSALYLCASSLAWDGYEQYFGPGTRLTVT.